Listed below are T cell receptor beta chains from one sample, sequenced in a study of blood T cell repertoires in COVID-19. Method: immunoSEQ multiplex PCR; TCRdb's copy keeps in-frame clones and lacks some. This sample has about 190,000 clones, with approximately 89% found just once. The specimen sequenced was peripheral blood. These receptors came from a woman aged 30 to 39 with acute or convalescent COVID-19. The CDR3 runs from the conserved cysteine through the conserved F or W. A D gene is named only where the DNA matches it firmly. Clone size appears in some rows only: once, few, many, or a class for an expanded clone.

>TRBD2|NA|TRBV5-4|TRBJ2-1
TGTGCCAGCAGCTTGCTAGCGGGGAGCTCCTACAATGAGCAGTTCTTC
CASSLLAGSSYNEQFF
>NA|NA|TRBV7-9|TRBJ1-3
TGTGCCAGCAGCTTAGAAGGAGGAGGAAACACCATATATTTT
CASSLEGGGNTIYF
>NA|once|TRBV9|TRBJ2-7
TGTGCCAGCAGCGTAGGGTCACCAGGGGCCTACGAGCAGTACTTC
CASSVGSPGAYEQYF
>NA|NA|TRBV30|TRBJ1-2
TGTGCCTGGAGTACCCCGGGAGGGTTCTATGGCTACACCTTC
CAWSTPGGFYGYTF
>TRBD1|NA|TRBV7-9|TRBJ1-4
TGTGCCAGCCGCGACTCCGACAGGGGGCGTGAAAAACTGTTTTTT
CASRDSDRGREKLFF
>NA|NA|TRBV5-8|TRBJ1-6
TGTGCCAGCAGCCGGGTTGGCTCTTATAATTCACCCCTCCACTTT
CASSRVGSYNSPLHF
>NA|NA|TRBV2|TRBJ2-5
TGTGCCAGCATGGGCAGGACAAGGGAGACCCAGTACTTC
CASMGRTRETQYF
>NA|NA|TRBV13|TRBJ2-5
TGTGCCAGCAGCCAGGACAGTCGGGAGACCCAGTACTTC
CASSQDSRETQYF
>NA|NA|TRBV9|TRBJ2-5
TGTGCCAGCAGCGTAGGGCCGCAAGAGACCCAGTACTTC
CASSVGPQETQYF
>NA|few|TRBV3-1/TRBV3-2|TRBJ2-2
TGTGCCAGCAGCCTACAAGGGGCGCGGAGGGAGCTGTTTTTT
CASSLQGARRELFF
>TRBD2|NA|TRBV9|TRBJ2-3
TGTGCCAGCAGCGCCCAGCTAGCGGTTAGCACAGATACGCAGTATTTT
CASSAQLAVSTDTQYF
>TRBD2|NA|TRBV7-9|TRBJ2-1
TGTGCCAGCAGCCCGACTAGCGGGAGACCTTGGGATGAGCAGTTCTTC
CASSPTSGRPWDEQFF
>NA|NA|TRBV6-5|TRBJ2-1
TGTGCCACTTCGTGGAGTCCCTACAATGAGCAGTTCTTC
CATSWSPYNEQFF
>TRBD1|NA|TRBV6-5|TRBJ2-7
TGTGCCAGCCAGCGTGGGGACAGAGTAACTGAGCAGTACTTC
CASQRGDRVTEQYF
>NA|NA|TRBV18|TRBJ2-7
TGTGCCAGCTCACCCGTGACTAGTTCTGGCGAGCAGTACTTC
CASSPVTSSGEQYF
>NA|NA|TRBV21-1|TRBJ2-7
TGTGCCAATCCCCCCCTCTCCGAGCAGTACTTC
CANPPLSEQYF
>TRBD1|once|TRBV29-1|TRBJ1-1
TGCAGCGCCCGCAGGACACAGGGGATTGAAGCTTTCTTT
CSARRTQGIEAFF
>TRBD2|NA|TRBV5-5|TRBJ2-2
TGTGCCAGCAGCTCTCTTAGCGGGGGGGAGCTGTTTTTT
CASSSLSGGELFF
>NA|NA|TRBV19|TRBJ1-1
TGTGCCAGTTCCTACAGGGAGAACACTGAAGCTTTCTTT
CASSYRENTEAFF
>NA|few|TRBV6-1|TRBJ1-1
TGTGCCAGCAGTGAAGGTGCGTACACTGAAGCTTTCTTT
CASSEGAYTEAFF